This is a list of T cell receptor beta chains from one sample in a study of blood T cell repertoires in COVID-19. Using immunoSEQ multiplex PCR, the repertoire was profiled, and TCRdb retains in-frame clones only, with some absent. The table has about 160,000 clones, about three quarters seen once; the top ten hold around 3%. The sample consisted of peripheral blood. The receptors were sampled from a man between 65 and 85 years old with acute or convalescent COVID-19. The CDR3 runs from the conserved cysteine through the conserved F or W.

len	v_gene	j_gene	CDR3aa
14	TRBV2	TRBJ2-2	CASMTGGSTGELFF
14	TRBV30	TRBJ1-5	CAWSPGRGGQPQHF
16	TRBV5-4	TRBJ1-4	CASSLGGGATNEKLFF
13	TRBV6-5	TRBJ2-7	CASSQESSYEQYF
16	TRBV18	TRBJ2-1	CASSPSLADSYNEQFF
13	TRBV7-9	TRBJ2-7	CASSYAGGGEQYF
18	TRBV10-3	TRBJ2-6	CAISGSRDRGAGANVLTF
16	TRBV11-3	TRBJ1-3	CASSWSGGHSGNTIYF
13	TRBV4-3	TRBJ2-7	CASSQGGAREQYF
12	TRBV12-3/TRBV12-4	TRBJ1-2	CASSLAVSVKTF
13	TRBV19	TRBJ2-7	CASTSGDAYEQYF
13	TRBV7-9	TRBJ2-5	CAQGGSVVETQYF
15	TRBV6-6	TRBJ2-3	CASSYSGQGADTQYF
14	TRBV7-8	TRBJ2-2	CASSSDQGSGELFF